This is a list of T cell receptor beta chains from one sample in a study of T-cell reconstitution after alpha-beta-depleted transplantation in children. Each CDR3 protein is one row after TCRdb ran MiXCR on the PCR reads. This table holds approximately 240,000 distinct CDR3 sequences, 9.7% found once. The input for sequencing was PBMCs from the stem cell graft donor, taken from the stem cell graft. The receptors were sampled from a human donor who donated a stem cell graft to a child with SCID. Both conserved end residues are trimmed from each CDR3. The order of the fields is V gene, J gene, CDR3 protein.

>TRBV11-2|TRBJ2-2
ASTPNRDQRGELF
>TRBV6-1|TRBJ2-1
ASSFSYAGQGSYNEQF
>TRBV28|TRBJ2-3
ASSPGDRGRPDTQY
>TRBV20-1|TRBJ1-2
SARDLNLGQGQDYGYT
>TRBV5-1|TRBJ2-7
ASSLGQADVYEQY
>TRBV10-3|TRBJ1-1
AISSGLVEAF
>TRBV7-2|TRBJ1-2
ASGPDRDYGYT
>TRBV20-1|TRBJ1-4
SARDFRVLTNEKLF
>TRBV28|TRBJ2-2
ASSLRQGARSGELF
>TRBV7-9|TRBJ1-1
ASSSTGATEAF
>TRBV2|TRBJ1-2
ASSEFSAGYDGYT
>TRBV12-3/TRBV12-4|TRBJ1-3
ASTSLDTIY
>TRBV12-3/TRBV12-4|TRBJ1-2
ASSFGGRGYT
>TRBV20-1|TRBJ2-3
SALAAGTTDTQY
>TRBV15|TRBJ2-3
ATSSARTADTQY
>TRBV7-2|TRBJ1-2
ASSLGAGTDNYGYT
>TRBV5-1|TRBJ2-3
ASSLDRDAQY
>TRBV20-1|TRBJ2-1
SALGAGGQSSYNEQF
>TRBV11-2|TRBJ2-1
ASSLGVSNNEQF
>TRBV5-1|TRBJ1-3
ASSPSSGNTIY
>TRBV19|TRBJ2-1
ASSTLTGASYNEQF
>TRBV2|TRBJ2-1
ASSEGYPGGEQF
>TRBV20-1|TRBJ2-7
SARAFSQDLYEQY
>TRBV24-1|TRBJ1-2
ATSDPGVRGHYGYT
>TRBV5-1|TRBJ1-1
ASSPGQDEAF
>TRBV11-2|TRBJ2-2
ASSFGPLAGTGELF
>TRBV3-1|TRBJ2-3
ASSLTPRTVTDTQY
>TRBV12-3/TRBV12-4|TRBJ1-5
ASSLGGLNQPQH
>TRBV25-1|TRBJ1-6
ASIKSEYNSPLH